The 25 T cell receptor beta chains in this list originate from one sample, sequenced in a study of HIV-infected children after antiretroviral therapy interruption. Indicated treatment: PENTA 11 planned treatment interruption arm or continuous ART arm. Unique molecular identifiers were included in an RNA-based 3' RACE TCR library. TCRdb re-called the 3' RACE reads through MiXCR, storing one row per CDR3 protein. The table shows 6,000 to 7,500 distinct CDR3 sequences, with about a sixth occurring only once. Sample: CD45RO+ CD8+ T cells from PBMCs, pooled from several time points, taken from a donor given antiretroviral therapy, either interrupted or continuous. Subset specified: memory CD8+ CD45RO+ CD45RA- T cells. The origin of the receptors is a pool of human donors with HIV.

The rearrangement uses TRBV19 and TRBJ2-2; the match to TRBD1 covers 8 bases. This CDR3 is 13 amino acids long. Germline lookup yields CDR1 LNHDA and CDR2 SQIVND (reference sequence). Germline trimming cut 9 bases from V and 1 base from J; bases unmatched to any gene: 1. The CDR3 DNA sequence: TGTGCCAGAGGGACAGGGAACACCGGGGAGCTGTTTTTT. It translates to CARGTGNTGELFF.

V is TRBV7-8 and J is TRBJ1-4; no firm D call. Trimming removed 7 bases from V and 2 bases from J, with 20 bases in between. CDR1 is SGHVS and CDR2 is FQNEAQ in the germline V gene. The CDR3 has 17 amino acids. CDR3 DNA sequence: TGTGCCAGCACCCCGAACCCTCGACTGGGTACTAATGAAAAACTGTTTTTT. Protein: CASTPNPRLGTNEKLFF.

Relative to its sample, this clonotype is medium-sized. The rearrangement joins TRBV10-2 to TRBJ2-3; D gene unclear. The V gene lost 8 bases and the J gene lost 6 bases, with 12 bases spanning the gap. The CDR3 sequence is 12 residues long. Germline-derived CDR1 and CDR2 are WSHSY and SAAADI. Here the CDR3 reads CASFGLPDTQYF. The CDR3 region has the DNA TGCGCCAGCTTCGGCCTTCCGGATACGCAGTATTTT.

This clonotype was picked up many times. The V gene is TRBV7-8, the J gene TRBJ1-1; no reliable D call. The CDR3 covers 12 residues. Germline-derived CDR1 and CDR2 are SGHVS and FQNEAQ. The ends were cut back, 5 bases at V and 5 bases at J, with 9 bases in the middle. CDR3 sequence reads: CASSPATTEAFF. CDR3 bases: TGTGCCAGCAGCCCCGCCACTACTGAAGCTTTCTTT.

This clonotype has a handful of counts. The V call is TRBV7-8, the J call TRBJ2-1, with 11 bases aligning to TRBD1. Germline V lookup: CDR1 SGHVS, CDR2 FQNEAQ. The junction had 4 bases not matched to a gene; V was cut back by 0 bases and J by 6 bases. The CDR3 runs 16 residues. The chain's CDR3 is CASSLARTGGINEQFF. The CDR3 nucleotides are TGTGCCAGCAGCTTAGCCCGGACAGGGGGCATCAATGAGCAGTTCTTC.

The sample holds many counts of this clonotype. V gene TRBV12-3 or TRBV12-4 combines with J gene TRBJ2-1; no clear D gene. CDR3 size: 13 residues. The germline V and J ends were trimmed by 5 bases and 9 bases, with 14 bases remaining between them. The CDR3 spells CASSIDRVTEQFF. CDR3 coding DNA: TGTGCCAGCAGTATAGATAGGGTAACTGAGCAGTTCTTC.

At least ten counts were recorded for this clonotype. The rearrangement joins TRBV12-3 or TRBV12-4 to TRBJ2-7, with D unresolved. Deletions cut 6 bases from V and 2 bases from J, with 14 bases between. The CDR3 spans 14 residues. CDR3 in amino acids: CASRGPEEPYEQYF. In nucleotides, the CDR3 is TGTGCCAGCAGAGGACCCGAAGAGCCCTACGAGCAGTACTTC.

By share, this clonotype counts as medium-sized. The CDR3 is CSAGQGAFQPQHF. CDR3 nucleotides: TGCAGTGCCGGACAGGGGGCTTTTCAGCCCCAGCATTTT. This sequence joins TRBV20-1 and TRBJ1-5, with TRBD1 matching over 11 bases. J was trimmed by 6 bases and V by 6 bases; bases with no gene match: 4. The CDR3 loop spans 13 amino acids. From germline, CDR1 is DFQATT and CDR2 SNEGSKA (reference sequence).

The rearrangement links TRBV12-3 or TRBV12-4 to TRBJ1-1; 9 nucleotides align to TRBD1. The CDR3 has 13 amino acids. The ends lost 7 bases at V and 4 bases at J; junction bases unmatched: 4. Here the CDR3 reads CASKGQGGTEAFF. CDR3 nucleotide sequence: TGTGCCAGCAAGGGACAGGGTGGCACTGAAGCTTTCTTT.

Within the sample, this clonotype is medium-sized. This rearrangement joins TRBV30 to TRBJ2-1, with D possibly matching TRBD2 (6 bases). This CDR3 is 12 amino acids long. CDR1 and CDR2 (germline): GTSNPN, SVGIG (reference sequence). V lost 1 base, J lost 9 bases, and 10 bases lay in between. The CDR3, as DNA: TGTGCCTGGAGTGATAGCGGTGGTGAGCAGTTCTTC. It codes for CAWSDSGGEQFF. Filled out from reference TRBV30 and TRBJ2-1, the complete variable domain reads SQTIHQWPATLVQPVGSPLSLECTVEGTSNPNLYWYRQAAGRGLQLLFYSVGIGQISSEVPQNLSASRPQDRQFILSSKKLLLSDSGFYLCAWSDSGGEQFFGPGTRLTVL.

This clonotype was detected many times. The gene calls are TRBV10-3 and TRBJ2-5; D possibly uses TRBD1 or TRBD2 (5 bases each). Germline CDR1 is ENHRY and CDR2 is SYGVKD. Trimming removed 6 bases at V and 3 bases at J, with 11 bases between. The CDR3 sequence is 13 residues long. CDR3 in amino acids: CAISRDEKETQYF. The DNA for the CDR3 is TGTGCCATCAGCCGGGACGAGAAAGAGACCCAGTACTTC.

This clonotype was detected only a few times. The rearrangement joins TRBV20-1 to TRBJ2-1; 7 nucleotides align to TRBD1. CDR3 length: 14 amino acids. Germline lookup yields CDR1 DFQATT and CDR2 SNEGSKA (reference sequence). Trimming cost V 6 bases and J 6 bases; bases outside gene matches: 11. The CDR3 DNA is TGCAGTGCCCCAACTATCACAGGGGCCAATGAGCAGTTCTTC. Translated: CSAPTITGANEQFF.

The DNA of the CDR3 is TGTGCCAGCAGTTTTATGGCCCCGGACAGGATGCCCTACGAGCAGTACTTC. Residues: CASSFMAPDRMPYEQYF. The chain uses TRBV12-3 or TRBV12-4 and TRBJ2-7; the match to TRBD1 covers 7 bases. Losses at the gene ends were 3 bases for V and 2 bases for J; bases not matched to a gene: 13. CDR3 length: 17 residues.

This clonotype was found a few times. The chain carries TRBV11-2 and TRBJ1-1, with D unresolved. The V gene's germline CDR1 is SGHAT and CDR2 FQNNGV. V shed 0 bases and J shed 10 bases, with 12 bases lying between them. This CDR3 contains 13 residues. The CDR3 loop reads CASSLDARDAAFF. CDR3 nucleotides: TGTGCCAGCAGCTTAGACGCCCGGGATGCAGCTTTCTTT.

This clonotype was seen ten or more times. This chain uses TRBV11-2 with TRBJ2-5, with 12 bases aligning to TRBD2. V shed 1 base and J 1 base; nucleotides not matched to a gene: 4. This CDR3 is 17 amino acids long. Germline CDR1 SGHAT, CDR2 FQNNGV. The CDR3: CASSLGLGLAGQETQYF. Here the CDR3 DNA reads TGTGCCAGCAGCTTAGGTCTGGGACTAGCGGGCCAAGAGACCCAGTACTTC.

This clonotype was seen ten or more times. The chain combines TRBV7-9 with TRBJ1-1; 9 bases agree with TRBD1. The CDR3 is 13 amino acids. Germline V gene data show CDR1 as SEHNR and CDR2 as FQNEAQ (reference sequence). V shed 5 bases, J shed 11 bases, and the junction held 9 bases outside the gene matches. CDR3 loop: CASSRIWTGVAFF. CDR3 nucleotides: TGTGCCAGCAGCCGAATTTGGACAGGGGTGGCTTTCTTT.

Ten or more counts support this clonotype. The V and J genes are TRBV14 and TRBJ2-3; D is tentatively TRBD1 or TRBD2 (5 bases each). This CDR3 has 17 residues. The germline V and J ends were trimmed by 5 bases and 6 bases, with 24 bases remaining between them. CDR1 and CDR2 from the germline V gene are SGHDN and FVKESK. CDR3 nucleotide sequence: TGTGCCAGCAGCGACTCATTGAGGGGCTCCGATGGGGATACGCAGTATTTT. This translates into CASSDSLRGSDGDTQYF. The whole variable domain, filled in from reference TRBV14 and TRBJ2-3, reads EAGVTQFPSHSVIEKGQTVTLRCDPISGHDNLYWYRRVMGKEIKFLLHFVKESKQDESGMPNNRFLAERTGGTYSTLKVQPAELEDSGVYFCASSDSLRGSDGDTQYFGPGTRLTVL.

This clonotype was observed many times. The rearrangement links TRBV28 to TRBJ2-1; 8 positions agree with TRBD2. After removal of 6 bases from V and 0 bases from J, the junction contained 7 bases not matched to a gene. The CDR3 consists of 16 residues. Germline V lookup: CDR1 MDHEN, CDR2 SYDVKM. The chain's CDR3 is CASSPERGLSYNEQFF. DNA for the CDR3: TGTGCCAGCAGCCCAGAGCGGGGGCTCTCCTACAATGAGCAGTTCTTC.

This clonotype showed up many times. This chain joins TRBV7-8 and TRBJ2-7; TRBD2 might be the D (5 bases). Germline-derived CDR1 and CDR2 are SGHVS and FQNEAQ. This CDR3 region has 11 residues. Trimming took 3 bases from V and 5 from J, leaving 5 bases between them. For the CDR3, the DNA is TGTGCCAGCAGCTTGGGAGACGAGCAGTACTTC. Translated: CASSLGDEQYF.

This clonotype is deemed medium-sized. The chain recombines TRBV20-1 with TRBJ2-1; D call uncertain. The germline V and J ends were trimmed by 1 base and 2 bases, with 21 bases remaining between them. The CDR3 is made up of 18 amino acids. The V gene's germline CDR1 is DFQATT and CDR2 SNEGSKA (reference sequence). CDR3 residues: CSARVSRGVWIPYNEQFF. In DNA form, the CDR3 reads TGCAGTGCTAGAGTAAGTCGAGGAGTGTGGATACCCTACAATGAGCAGTTCTTC.

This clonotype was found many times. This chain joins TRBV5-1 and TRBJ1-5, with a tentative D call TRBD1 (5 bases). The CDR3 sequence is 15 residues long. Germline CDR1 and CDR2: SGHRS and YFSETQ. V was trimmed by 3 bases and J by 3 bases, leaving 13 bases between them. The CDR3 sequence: CASSSDGTYNQPQHF. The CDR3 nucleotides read TGCGCCAGCAGCTCAGACGGGACCTACAATCAGCCCCAGCATTTT.

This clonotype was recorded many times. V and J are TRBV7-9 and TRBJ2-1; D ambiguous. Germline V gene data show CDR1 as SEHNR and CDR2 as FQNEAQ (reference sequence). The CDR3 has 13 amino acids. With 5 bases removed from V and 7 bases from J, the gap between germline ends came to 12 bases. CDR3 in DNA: TGTGCCAGCAGCCCATACCAAAGAAATGAGCAGTTCTTC. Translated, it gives CASSPYQRNEQFF.

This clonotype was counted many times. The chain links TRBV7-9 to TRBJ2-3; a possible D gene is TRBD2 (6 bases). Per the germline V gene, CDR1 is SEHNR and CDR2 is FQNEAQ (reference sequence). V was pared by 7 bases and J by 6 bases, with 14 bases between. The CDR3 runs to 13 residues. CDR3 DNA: TGTGCCAGCATCTGGGAGGTGGGCGATACGCAGTATTTT. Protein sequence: CASIWEVGDTQYF.

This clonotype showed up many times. The CDR3 sequence is CSVLTGANQPQHF. The CDR3 DNA sequence: TGCAGCGTGCTGACAGGGGCCAATCAGCCCCAGCATTTT. This sequence joins TRBV29-1 and TRBJ1-5, with 8 positions matching TRBD1. The CDR3 totals 13 residues. Trimming took 6 bases from V and 3 from J; bases not matched to a gene: 4. Germline V gene lookup returns CDR1 SQVTM and CDR2 ANQGSEA.

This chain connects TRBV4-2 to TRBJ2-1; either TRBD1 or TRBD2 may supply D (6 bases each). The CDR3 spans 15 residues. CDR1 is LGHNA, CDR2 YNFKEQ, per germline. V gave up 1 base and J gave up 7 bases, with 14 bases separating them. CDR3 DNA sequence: TGTGCCAGCAGCCAAGTCGGGGGCGCGGGGAATGAGCAGTTCTTC. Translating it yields CASSQVGGAGNEQFF.